These 27 T cell receptor beta chains were sequenced from one sample in a study of blood T cell repertoires in COVID-19. The protocol was immunoSEQ multiplex PCR, while the TCRdb copy is restricted to in-frame clones and leaves out a portion. The sample records about 230,000 clones, 65% to 85% being singletons. Sequenced material: peripheral blood. The receptors were gathered from a man at least 80 years old with acute or convalescent COVID-19.

About this clone: A junction end diverges from the germline sequence, so it may reflect a read error. The gene calls are TRBV7-7 and TRBJ2-5; 8 bases line up with TRBD2. This CDR3 region has 16 residues. CDR1 SSHAT and CDR2 FNYEAQ come from the germline V gene (reference sequence). The CDR3 loop reads CASSFAGGGGQETQYF. The CDR3, as DNA: TGTGCTAGCAGCTTCGCGGGAGGCGGGGGGCAAGAGACCCAGTACTTC.

V and J are TRBV30 and TRBJ2-3; possible D gene TRBD2, 6 bases. Germline CDR1 GTSNPN, CDR2 SVGIG (reference sequence). The CDR3 has 14 amino acids. Trimming shortened V by 0 bases and J by 1 base, and 8 bases separated the two germline ends. DNA for the CDR3: TGTGCCTGGAGTGTGGGGGGAGGCACAGATACGCAGTATTTT. Amino acids: CAWSVGGGTDTQYF.

The chain employs TRBV5-8 and TRBJ2-3; 11 bases are a match to TRBD1. V lost 4 bases to trimming and J lost 0 bases; unmatched junction nucleotides: 4. Germline-derived CDR1 and CDR2 are SGHTS and YDEGEE. This CDR3 has 16 residues. The CDR3, as DNA: TGTGCCAGCAGCGCCGGACAGGGGGCGAGCACAGATACGCAGTATTTT. This translates into CASSAGQGASTDTQYF.

The J gene is TRBJ2-3, the V gene TRBV2; 7 bases fit TRBD2. This CDR3 spans 14 amino acids. The trim removed 7 bases at V and 0 bases at J, leaving 4 bases unmatched. Looked up from germline, CDR1 is SNHLY and CDR2 is FYNNEI. Here the CDR3 reads CASNREGSTDTQYF. The DNA for the CDR3 is TGTGCCAGCAATAGGGAGGGTAGCACAGATACGCAGTATTTT.

The chain is built from TRBV2 and TRBJ2-1, with D uncertain. The CDR3 sequence is 11 residues long. The germline V gene encodes CDR1 SNHLY and CDR2 FYNNEI. V shed 8 bases and J shed 7 bases, with 9 bases lying between them. CDR3 residues: CASLLLNEQFF. DNA of the CDR3: TGTGCCAGCCTGCTCCTAAATGAGCAGTTCTTC.

This clone was seen a handful of times. The chain combines TRBV6-5 with TRBJ2-1, with 8 bases fitting TRBD1. The V and J ends lost 7 bases and 9 bases, in that order; junction bases with no gene match: 8. The CDR3 is 13 amino acids. Germline assignment: CDR1 MNHEY and CDR2 SVGAGI. CDR3 residues: CASTYGTGGEQFF. CDR3 sequence (DNA): TGTGCCAGCACGTACGGGACAGGCGGTGAGCAGTTCTTC.

This chain joins TRBV3-1 (or the pseudogene TRBV3-2) and TRBJ2-1, with 8 bases matching TRBD2. V was pared by 0 bases and J by 9 bases, with 10 bases of the junction left unmatched. Germline V gives CDR1 LGHDT, CDR2 YNNKEL (reference sequence). This CDR3 contains 16 residues. The CDR3 DNA sequence: TGTGCCAGCAGCCAAGATCATGGTAAAGCGGGGGCTGAGCAGTTCTTC. Translated, it gives CASSQDHGKAGAEQFF.

This clone was observed once. The rearrangement links TRBV28 to TRBJ1-2; 7 bases align to TRBD1. The germline CDR1 and CDR2 sequences are MDHEN and SYDVKM. J lost 3 bases, V lost 5 bases, and 12 bases had no gene match. This CDR3 has 16 residues. CDR3 sequence: CASSARDSLFDYGYTF. The CDR3 DNA sequence: TGTGCCAGCAGTGCCCGGGACAGTCTATTTGACTATGGCTACACCTTC.

A single count supports this clone. The chain recombines TRBV25-1 with TRBJ2-7; tentatively, D is TRBD1 (5 bases). Germline V gene data show CDR1 as MGHDK and CDR2 as SYGVNS. V was cut by 8 bases and J by 3 bases, with 8 bases left in between. The CDR3 is 11 residues long. CDR3 region: CASGRGYEQYF. CDR3 sequence (DNA): TGTGCCAGCGGTAGGGGCTACGAGCAGTACTTC.

The sample holds a few counts of this clone. The DNA of the CDR3 is TGTGCCAGCAGTTTTAATGCGGGGTATGGCTACACCTTC. Protein product: CASSFNAGYGYTF. The chain uses TRBV28 and TRBJ1-2; D not certain. Looked up from germline, CDR1 is MDHEN and CDR2 is SYDVKM. The CDR3 runs 13 residues. V was pared by 3 bases and J by 5 bases, with 10 bases between.

J is TRBJ2-5 and V is TRBV28; TRBD2 aligns across 14 bases. J lost 4 bases, V lost 2 bases, and 3 bases had no gene match. CDR1 is MDHEN and CDR2 is SYDVKM in the germline V gene. The CDR3 contains 16 residues. DNA for the CDR3: TGTGCCAGCAGTTTAGCCGGGACTAGCGGGAGAGAGACCCAGTACTTC. It is translated as CASSLAGTSGRETQYF.

This clone showed up just once. The chain employs TRBV3-1 (or the pseudogene TRBV3-2) and TRBJ2-7; 8 positions agree with TRBD1. This CDR3 comprises 14 residues. Germline V gene lookup returns CDR1 LGHDT and CDR2 YNNKEL (reference sequence). V lost 3 bases and J lost 6; bases outside the gene matches: 7. In DNA form, the CDR3 reads TGTGCCAGCAGCCATGTCAGGGGGCAGGGCGAGCAGTACTTC. Translation gives CASSHVRGQGEQYF.

The rearrangement joins TRBV6-5 to TRBJ2-2; 7 nucleotides align to TRBD2. Germline V gene data show CDR1 as MNHEY and CDR2 as SVGAGI. V lost 2 bases and J lost 8; bases outside the gene matches: 5. CDR3 length: 14 amino acids. CDR3 DNA: TGTGCCAGCAGTTACGGCAGCGGGGCGGGGGAGCTGTTTTTT. Translation gives CASSYGSGAGELFF.

The CDR3 DNA is TGTGCCAGCAGCCCCGGGACTCGCCTTTTCCAGTACCAAGAGACCCAGTACTTC. Translated: CASSPGTRLFQYQETQYF. This chain connects TRBV11-2 to TRBJ2-5; D is perhaps TRBD2 (6 bases). The length of the CDR3 is 18 residues. CDR1 is SGHAT and CDR2 is FQNNGV in the germline V gene. With 5 bases removed from V and 0 bases from J, the gap between germline ends came to 22 bases.

This chain connects TRBV3-1 (or the pseudogene TRBV3-2) to TRBJ1-1; D is unresolved. The CDR3 extends over 13 amino acids. Germline V lookup: CDR1 LGHDT, CDR2 YNNKEL (reference sequence). Trimming took 0 bases from V and 4 from J, leaving 6 bases between them. DNA for the CDR3: TGTGCCAGCAGCCAAGATCAGGCCACTGAAGCTTTCTTT. Protein: CASSQDQATEAFF.

The CDR3 is CASSPFRDSFFQETQYF. The CDR3 DNA sequence: TGTGCCAGCAGCCCTTTTCGGGACAGTTTTTTCCAAGAGACCCAGTACTTC. The chain recombines TRBV7-9 with TRBJ2-5; 7 bases fit TRBD1. This CDR3 contains 17 residues. Germline V gives CDR1 SEHNR, CDR2 FQNEAQ (reference sequence). After removal of 5 bases from V and 1 base from J, the junction contained 13 bases not matched to a gene. The full variable domain, rest sourced from reference TRBV7-9 and TRBJ2-5, is DTGVSQNPRHKITKRGQNVTFRCDPISEHNRLYWYRQTLGQGPEFLTYFQNEAQLEKSRLLSDRFSAERPKGSFSTLEIQRTEQGDSAMYLCASSPFRDSFFQETQYFGPGTRLLVL.

The chain couples TRBV2 to TRBJ2-1; 7 bases align to TRBD1. Germline values: CDR1 SNHLY, CDR2 FYNNEI. J gave up 8 bases and V 3 bases, and 10 bases lay outside the gene matches. This CDR3 spans 15 amino acids. The CDR3 sequence is CASSENGQVLDEQFF. In DNA, the CDR3 is TGTGCCAGCAGTGAGAACGGACAGGTGTTGGATGAGCAGTTCTTC.

V and J are TRBV19 and TRBJ2-1; D may be TRBD2 (6 bases). The V gene lost 2 bases and the J gene lost 6 bases, with 8 bases spanning the gap. The CDR3 has 13 amino acids. CDR1 is LNHDA and CDR2 is SQIVND in the germline V gene (reference sequence). Written as DNA, the CDR3 is TGTGCCAGTAGTATAAGGCGGGGCAATGAGCAGTTCTTC. Its protein is CASSIRRGNEQFF.

V and J are TRBV18 and TRBJ1-1, with 8 positions matching TRBD1. CDR3 length: 11 residues. V lost 4 bases and J lost 10; bases outside the gene matches: 2. Germline assignment: CDR1 KGHSH and CDR2 LQKENI. The CDR3 reads CASSRTGRAFF. In nucleotides, the CDR3 is TGTGCCAGCTCACGGACAGGGAGAGCTTTCTTT.

This chain connects TRBV7-9 to TRBJ1-1; D remains ambiguous. The V and J ends lost 5 bases and 0 bases respectively, with 7 bases between them. The germline CDR1 and CDR2 sequences are SEHNR and FQNEAQ (reference sequence). The CDR3 contains 13 residues. The CDR3 reads CASSPDLNTEAFF. The CDR3 region has the DNA TGTGCCAGCAGCCCGGACTTGAACACTGAAGCTTTCTTT.

The rearrangement links TRBV29-1 to TRBJ2-3; D is perhaps TRBD2 (6 bases). The CDR3 is 11 amino acids. Trimming removed 6 bases at V and 5 bases at J, with 9 bases between. In germline, CDR1 is SQVTM, CDR2 ANQGSEA. CDR3: CSVFSGDTQYF. The CDR3 DNA is TGCAGCGTATTTAGCGGAGATACGCAGTATTTT.

The rearrangement joins TRBV28 to TRBJ1-1; 7 bases align to TRBD1. CDR1 MDHEN and CDR2 SYDVKM come from the germline V gene. This CDR3 contains 15 residues. Losses at the gene ends were 3 bases for V and 4 bases for J; bases not matched to a gene: 8. CDR3 sequence: CASSLSLQGSTEAFF. Here the CDR3 DNA reads TGTGCCAGCAGTTTGTCACTACAGGGGAGCACTGAAGCTTTCTTT.

The chain recombines TRBV19 with TRBJ2-7; D is uncertain. Germline-derived CDR1 and CDR2 are LNHDA and SQIVND (reference sequence). CDR3 length: 14 residues. V shed 6 bases and J shed 2 bases, with 14 bases lying between them. For the CDR3, the DNA is TGTGCCAGTAGCCCCTTGCGGCCTACCTACGAGCAGTACTTC. It yields the protein CASSPLRPTYEQYF.

The chain carries TRBV28 and TRBJ1-2; D perhaps matches TRBD1 (6 bases). In germline, CDR1 is MDHEN, CDR2 SYDVKM. V was cut by 7 bases and J by 1 base, with 13 bases left in between. The CDR3 spans 14 residues. The CDR3 coding sequence is TGTGCCAGCATCGGGGGGCTAAATAACTATGGCTACACCTTC. It translates to CASIGGLNNYGYTF.

Concerning this clone: The sample holds other DNA sequences that translate to the same CDR3. The V gene is TRBV5-1, the J gene TRBJ1-4, with 7 bases that match TRBD1. V gave up 2 bases and J gave up 5 bases; unmatched junction bases: 3. This CDR3 contains 14 residues. The germline CDR1 and CDR2 sequences are SGHRS and YFSETQ. Written as DNA, the CDR3 is TGCGCCAGCAGCTTACAGGGGACGAATGAAAAACTGTTTTTT. It yields the protein CASSLQGTNEKLFF.

The chain recombines TRBV27 with TRBJ1-2; TRBD1 matches 10 bases. After removal of 5 bases from V and 4 bases from J, the junction contained 7 bases not matched to a gene. This CDR3 is 15 amino acids long. The V gene's germline CDR1 is MNHEY and CDR2 SMNVEV (reference sequence). CDR3 coding DNA: TGTGCCAGCAGTCCAGCGACAGGGGGCCTCTATGGCTACACCTTC. It is translated as CASSPATGGLYGYTF.

The rearrangement uses TRBV7-2 and TRBJ2-7; the D is unclear. With 5 bases removed from V and 2 bases from J, the gap between germline ends came to 10 bases. The CDR3 totals 13 residues. Germline CDR1 SGHTA, CDR2 FQGNSA. CDR3 residues: CASSGVGTYEQYF. DNA of the CDR3: TGTGCCAGCAGCGGTGTTGGCACCTACGAGCAGTACTTC.